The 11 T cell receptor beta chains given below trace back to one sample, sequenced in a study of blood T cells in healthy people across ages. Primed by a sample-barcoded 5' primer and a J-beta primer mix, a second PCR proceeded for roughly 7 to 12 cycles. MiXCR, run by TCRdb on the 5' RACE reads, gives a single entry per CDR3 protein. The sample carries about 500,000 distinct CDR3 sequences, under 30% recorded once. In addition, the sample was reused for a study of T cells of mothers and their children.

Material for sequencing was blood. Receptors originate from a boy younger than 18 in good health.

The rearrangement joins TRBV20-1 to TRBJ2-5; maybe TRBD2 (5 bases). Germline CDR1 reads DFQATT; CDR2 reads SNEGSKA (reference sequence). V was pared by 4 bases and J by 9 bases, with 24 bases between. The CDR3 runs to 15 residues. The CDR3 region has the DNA TGCAGTGCTACCGTGTCTTCGGACCGATCCGGGGCCCAGTACTTC. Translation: CSATVSSDRSGAQYF.

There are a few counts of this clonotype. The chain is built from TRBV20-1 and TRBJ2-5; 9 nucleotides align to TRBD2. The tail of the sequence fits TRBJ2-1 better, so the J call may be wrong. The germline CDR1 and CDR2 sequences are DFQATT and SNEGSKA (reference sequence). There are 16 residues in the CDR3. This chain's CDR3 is CSAREIGLAGFNEQFF. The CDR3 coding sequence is TGCAGTGCTAGAGAAATTGGCCTAGCGGGATTCAATGAGCAGTTCTTC.

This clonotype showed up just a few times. The CDR3 region is CASSQTSGRYEETQYF. In DNA form, the CDR3 reads TGTGCCAGCAGTCAGACTAGCGGGAGATATGAAGAGACCCAGTACTTC. The chain employs TRBV2 and TRBJ2-1, with TRBD2 matching 12 bases. The end of the DNA aligns better with TRBJ2-5, so the J call may be wrong. The CDR3 contains 16 residues. Per the germline V gene, CDR1 is SNHLY and CDR2 is FYNNEI.

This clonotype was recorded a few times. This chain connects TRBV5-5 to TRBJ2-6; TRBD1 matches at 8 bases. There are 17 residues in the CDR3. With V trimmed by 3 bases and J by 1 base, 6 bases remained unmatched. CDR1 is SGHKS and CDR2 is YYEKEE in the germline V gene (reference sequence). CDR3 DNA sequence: TGTGCCAGCAGCTACTCTGGACAGGGTTCTGGGGCCAACGTCCTGACTTTC. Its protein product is CASSYSGQGSGANVLTF.

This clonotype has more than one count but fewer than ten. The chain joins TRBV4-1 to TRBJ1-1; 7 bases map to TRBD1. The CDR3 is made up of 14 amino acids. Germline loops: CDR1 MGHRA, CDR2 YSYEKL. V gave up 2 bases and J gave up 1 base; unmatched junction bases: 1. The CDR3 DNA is TGCGCCAGCAGCCAAACAGGGGAGAACACTGAAGCTTTCTTT. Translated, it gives CASSQTGENTEAFF.

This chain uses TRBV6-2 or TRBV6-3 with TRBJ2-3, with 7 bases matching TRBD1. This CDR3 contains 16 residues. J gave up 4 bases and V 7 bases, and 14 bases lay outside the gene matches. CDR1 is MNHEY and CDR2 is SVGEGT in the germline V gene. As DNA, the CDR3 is TGTGCCAGCAAAGAGTGGACAGGCATAGGGGCAGATACGCAGTATTTT. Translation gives CASKEWTGIGADTQYF.

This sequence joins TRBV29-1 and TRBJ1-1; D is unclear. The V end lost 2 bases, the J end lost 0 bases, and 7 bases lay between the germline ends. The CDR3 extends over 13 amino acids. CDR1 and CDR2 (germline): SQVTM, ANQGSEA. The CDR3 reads CSVEFPLNTEAFF. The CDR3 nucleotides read TGCAGCGTTGAATTTCCGCTGAACACTGAAGCTTTCTTT.

The CDR3 bases are TGCAGTGCTGTGAATCCAGGGGGCCACCAGCCCCAGCATTTT. This translates into CSAVNPGGHQPQHF. The V and J genes are TRBV20-1 and TRBJ1-5; TRBD1 aligns across 8 bases. The CDR3 runs 14 residues. Per germline, CDR1 DFQATT and CDR2 SNEGSKA (reference sequence). The trim removed 5 bases at V and 7 bases at J, leaving 10 bases unmatched.

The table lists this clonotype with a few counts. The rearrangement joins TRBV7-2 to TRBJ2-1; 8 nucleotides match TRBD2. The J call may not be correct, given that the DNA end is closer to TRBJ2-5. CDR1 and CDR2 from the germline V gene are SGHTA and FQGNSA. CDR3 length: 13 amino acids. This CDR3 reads CASGTRGGETQYF. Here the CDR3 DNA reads TGTGCCAGCGGAACTCGGGGGGGAGAGACCCAGTACTTC.

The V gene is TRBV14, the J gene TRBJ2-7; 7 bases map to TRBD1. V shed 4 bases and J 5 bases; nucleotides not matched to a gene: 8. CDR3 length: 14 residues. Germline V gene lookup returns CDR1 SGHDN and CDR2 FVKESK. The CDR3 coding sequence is TGTGCCAGCAGCCTATCTTACAGGGGCCACGAGCAGTACTTC. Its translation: CASSLSYRGHEQYF.

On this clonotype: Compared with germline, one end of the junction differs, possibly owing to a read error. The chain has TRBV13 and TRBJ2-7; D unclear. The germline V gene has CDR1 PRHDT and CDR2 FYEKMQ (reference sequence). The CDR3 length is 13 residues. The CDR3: CASSPAAFEEQYF. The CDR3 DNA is TGTGCCAGCAGCCCGGCCGCATTTGAAGAGCAGTATTTC.